This TCR beta chain was sequenced in a study of blood T cell repertoires in COVID-19. Study information: The United States, Italy and Spain were the sources of the acute and convalescent COVID-19 samples. PBMCs, B-cell-depleted T cells, or T cells provided the cDNA or gDNA that made up the material.

Seattle cases were enrolled at active infection and followed longitudinally. Germline V gene lookup returns CDR1 SGHNT and CDR2 YENEEA. The ends were cut back, 4 bases at V and 0 bases at J, with 7 bases in the middle. CDR3 length: 13 residues. Authors' data handling: Amplified reference gene primers provided the basis for estimating nucleated cell counts. Sequencing was performed with immunoSEQ multiplex PCR; in TCRdb, only in-frame clones are kept and a portion is missing. V, J and clone size were drawn from that table, and D and trimming were deduced from the DNA. The table has roughly 330,000 clones, over 80% seen once.

The source material was peripheral blood. This TCR derives from a man aged 25-45 years with COVID-19, enrolled during active disease. The chain couples TRBV11-3 to TRBJ2-7, with D unresolved. The CDR3 DNA sequence: TGTGCCAGCAGCTCCAAAAACTCCTACGAGCAGTACTTC. This encodes CASSSKNSYEQYF. The whole variable domain, filled in from reference TRBV11-3 and TRBJ2-7, reads EAGVVQSPRYKIIEKKQPVAFWCNPISGHNTLYWYLQNLGQGPELLIRYENEEAVDDSQLPKDRFSAERLKGVDSTLKIQPAELGDSAVYLCASSSKNSYEQYFGPGTRLTVT.